This paragraph covers one T cell receptor (beta chain) sequence. The antigen it recognizes is unknown. No much larger clone is present one base from it, and per-base qualities are unavailable. This entry is derived from a study of shared clonotypes between healthy human individuals (dated by TCRdb to the early 2020s). Context from the whole study: Three men and a couple of women, aged 18 to 49 years, made up the cohort. For each donor, CD4 naive and CD4 memory were each run on three plates, CD8 naive on two plates, and CD8 memory on one plate. To estimate repertoire size and how much clonotypes are shared between individuals, the study performed deep sequencing of blood TCR repertoires from 4 to 6 healthy adults. Different laboratories and diverse techniques were used to prepare libraries and sequence TCR repertoires, to increase sequencing depth and limit assay-specific biases. Each donor's leukapheresis produced roughly between roughly 0.85 and 10 billion PBMCs. Results and caveats for the whole study, not just this receptor: Only blood was sampled, and tissue TCR repertoires likely differ from those in blood. Pairwise subsampling led to the expectation that sequencing depth would affect the degree of clonotype sharing among donors. Across four donors, around 5% of naive CD4, roughly 3.8% of naive CD8, about 2% of memory CD4, and about 0.44% of memory CD8 clonotypes were shared. The small number of donors limited the genetic and exposure-history diversity represented. Rarefaction of sorted-subset datasets indicated incomplete sequencing despite the large sequencing depth. Naive subsets generally had larger estimated clonotype richness than memory subsets did. Compared with non-shared clonotypes, the clonotypes found in all four sorted-subset donors had higher generation probabilities.

The CDR3, from cysteine to phenylalanine, totals 12 residues. Only the CDR3 DNA is retained, 36 bases long and in frame from the first base. The germline V gene sets CDR1 to SQVTM and CDR2 to ANQGSEA. V is reduced by 3 bases and J by 7 bases, leaving a spacing of 10 bases between them. Donors were healthy HIV-negative adults with no recently reported acute infections or vaccinations. All donors were Caucasian adults living in Nashville, Tennessee, USA. CD4+ T cells were enriched by magnetic negative selection, after which naive cells were positively selected on CD45RA and the negative fraction was taken as the memory subset. Blood was obtained by leukapheresis, after which PBMCs were separated by Ficoll-Histopaque density gradient centrifugation and cryopreserved in liquid nitrogen vapor phase. Analytical flow cytometry was used to check the purity and quantity of every magnetically sorted T cell population. Each sorted fraction had its genomic DNA isolated and then quantified by UV absorbance on a Nanodrop 2000c.

TCR CDR3 regions were amplified from genomic DNA by multiplex PCR using the deep immunoSEQ assay. Extracted genomic DNA from each cell subset was distributed evenly across all wells of several immunoSEQ 96-well plates, and each plate was treated as a replicate. For sorted subsets, each replicate PCR was loaded with about 0.2 ug genomic DNA, equivalent to 32,000 or so T cell genomes. The purified libraries were quantified using a Qubit 3.0 fluorometer, sized with a Bioanalyzer 2100, and then quantified again using the KAPA Library Quantification kit. A separate single-read 150-cycle Illumina NextSeq 550 flow cell was used to sequence each immunoSEQ 96-well plate. Per the source publication's procedure: Because the immunoSEQ output held only junctional sequences and lacked quality scores, the filtering could not match the filtering applied to full-length reads. To assign V/J genes and CDR3, sequences were annotated using PyIR, a Python wrapper for IgBLAST v1.9, with IMGT germline references. Reads were filtered out if the reads had weak V/J assignments (E-value above 1e-6), no CDR3, stop codons, out-of-frame junctions, or ambiguous translated residues. A V3J clonotype was defined by an identical inferred V gene, J gene, and CDR3 amino acid sequence. Percentage overlap between repertoires was computed as shared unique clonotypes divided by the size of the smaller repertoire. Richness of each repertoire was evaluated using RTK rarefaction, the Chao1 estimator, and Recon v2.1 estimates of unobserved clonotypes. For all TCRbeta clonotypes obtained by the gDNA method from four donors, generation probabilities were computed with OLGA. Drawn from immuneACCESS, this table holds only the in-frame rearrangements with V and J called that TCRdb kept. Clones are partly lost; checked studies trace under half to an unresolved V gene and leave the rest unexplained. The V and J calls and clone size come from that table; D and trimming were worked out from the DNA. The sample table shows more than 850,000 clones, and about four fifths are seen once. The top ten clones comprise more than 0.5% of the sample.

This sequence originates from a man between 18 and 29 years old in good health. Some clones in this sample may be carry-over from other donors' samples. The sample consisted of memory CD4+ T cells from PBMCs. What the cell subset or site label conveys for this sample: CD45RA-negative fraction. The sequence is built from TRBV29-1 and TRBJ1-3; a weak D assignment points to TRBD1 (5 bases agree). The nucleotide sequence is TGCAGCGTTGAGCAGGGAAGCAACACCATATATTTT. It is translated as CSVEQGSNTIYF.